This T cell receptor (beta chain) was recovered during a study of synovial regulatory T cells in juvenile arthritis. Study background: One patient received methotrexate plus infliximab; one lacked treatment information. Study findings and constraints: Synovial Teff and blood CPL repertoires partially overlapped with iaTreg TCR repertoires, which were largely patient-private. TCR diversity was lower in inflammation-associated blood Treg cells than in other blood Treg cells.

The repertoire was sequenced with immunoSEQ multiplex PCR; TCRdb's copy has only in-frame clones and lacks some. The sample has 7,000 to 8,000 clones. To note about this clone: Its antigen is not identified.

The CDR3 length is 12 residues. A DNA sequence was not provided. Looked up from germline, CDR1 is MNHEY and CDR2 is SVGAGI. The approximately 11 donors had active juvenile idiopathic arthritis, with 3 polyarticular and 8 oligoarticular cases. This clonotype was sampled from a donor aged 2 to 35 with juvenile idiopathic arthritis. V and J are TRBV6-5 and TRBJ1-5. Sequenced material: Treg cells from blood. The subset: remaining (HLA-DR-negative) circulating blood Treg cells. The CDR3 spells CASSFQSQPQHF.